These 8 T cell receptor beta chains originate from one sample sequenced in a study of radiotherapy plus CTLA-4 blockade in lung cancer. Libraries were prepared by immunoSEQ multiplex PCR; TCRdb keeps only in-frame clonotypes and omits some of them. The repertoire consists of 45,000 to 55,000 clones, with roughly four fifths occurring once and the leading ten covering 11%. Here the sequenced sample was peripheral blood, taken from a patient treated with radiotherapy plus ipilimumab. The receptors come from a human donor with non-small cell lung cancer who had stable disease on radiotherapy plus ipilimumab.

V gene TRBV6-5 combines with J gene TRBJ1-4, with D uncertain. The germline gives CDR1 MNHEY, CDR2 SVGAGI. The germline V and J ends were trimmed by 7 bases and 2 bases, with 5 bases remaining between them. CDR3 length equals 12 residues. The CDR3 sequence is CASKRTNEKLFF. Written as DNA, the CDR3 is TGTGCCAGCAAACGGACTAATGAAAAACTGTTTTTT.

The chain carries TRBV28 and TRBJ1-6; perhaps TRBD1 as D (5 bases). V lost 7 bases and J 8 bases, leaving 21 bases between the germline ends. This CDR3 has 16 amino acids. Germline V gene sequence: CDR1 MDHEN, CDR2 SYDVKM. This CDR3 reads CASTLLVGPRDSPLHF. CDR3 in DNA: TGTGCCAGCACCCTCTTGGTGGGGCCTCGGGATTCACCCCTCCACTTT.

This rearrangement joins TRBV6-1 to TRBJ1-4; possible D gene TRBD1, 5 bases. The V end lost 2 bases, the J end lost 7 bases, and 8 bases lay between the germline ends. Germline CDR1 MNHNS, CDR2 SASEGT. The CDR3 length is 13 residues. As DNA, the CDR3 is TGTGCCAGCAGTGAAACAGGTGGTGAAAAACTGTTTTTT. Translating gives CASSETGGEKLFF.

In DNA, the CDR3 is TGTGCCAGCAGTTTCCGGCTAGCGCGCGCCTACGAGCAGTACTTC. Encoded protein: CASSFRLARAYEQYF. The genes are TRBV27 and TRBJ2-7; the D gene is possibly TRBD2 (6 bases). Per germline, CDR1 MNHEY and CDR2 SMNVEV (reference sequence). Trimming took 3 bases from V and 2 from J, leaving 14 bases between them. CDR3 length: 15 residues.

This clone was counted a few times. The V and J genes are TRBV14 and TRBJ1-6; D call uncertain. V gave up 5 bases and J gave up 10 bases, with 21 bases separating them. There are 16 residues in the CDR3. Germline loops: CDR1 SGHDN, CDR2 FVKESK. CDR3 sequence: CASSLTGGGLGSPLHF. CDR3 bases: TGTGCCAGCAGCTTAACCGGTGGCGGTTTGGGGTCACCCCTCCACTTT.

This chain uses TRBV7-8 with TRBJ2-6; D is unclear. Germline CDR1 and CDR2: SGHVS and FQNEAQ. CDR3 length: 15 residues. The germline V and J ends were trimmed by 5 bases and 4 bases, with 12 bases remaining between them. CDR3: CASSPTRIGANVLTF. The CDR3 DNA reads as TGTGCCAGCAGCCCCACCAGGATCGGGGCCAACGTCCTGACTTTC. The variable domain in full, with the rest retrieved from reference TRBV7-8 and TRBJ2-6, is GAGVSQSPRYKVAKRGQDVALRCDPISGHVSLFWYQQALGQGPEFLTYFQNEAQLDKSGLPSDRFFAERPEGSVSTLKIQRTQQEDSAVYLCASSPTRIGANVLTFGAGSRLTVL.

V is TRBV9 and J is TRBJ1-5, with D unclear. This CDR3 is built from 15 residues. CDR1 and CDR2 from the germline V gene are SGDLS and YYNGEE. V was shortened by 0 bases and J by 7 bases, with 14 bases between the two germline ends. DNA for the CDR3: TGTGCCAGCAGCGTAGAAGCCGAGGGCGGGCAGCCCCAGCATTTT. Translation: CASSVEAEGGQPQHF.

J is TRBJ1-6 and V is TRBV9; D unclear. CDR3 length: 17 amino acids. With 4 bases removed from V and 0 bases from J, the gap between germline ends came to 14 bases. Germline CDR1 reads SGDLS; CDR2 reads YYNGEE. The DNA for the CDR3 is TGTGCCAGCAGCTCCCGGCCATCGAGCTCCTATAATTCACCCCTCCACTTT. This sequence encodes CASSSRPSSSYNSPLHF.